Listed below are T cell receptor beta chains from one sample, sequenced in a study of T cells after yellow fever vaccination. TCRdb reanalysed the 5' RACE reads using MiXCR and keeps one entry per CDR3 protein. The repertoire has about 340,000 distinct CDR3 sequences, around 13% of them found once; the top ten carry more than 3%. The specimen was CD4+ T cells sorted from PBMCs, collected 15 days after the yellow fever booster vaccination. The source of these receptors is a man in his late teens or twenties who received the YFV17D yellow fever vaccine. CDR3s include the opening cysteine and the closing phenylalanine or tryptophan. D genes are given only for firm matches. The size field is filled for only some rows; it gives once, few, many or a size class.

TRBV25-1	NA	TRBJ1-6	NA	CASAPDSGNSPLHF	TGTGCCAGCGCCCCGGACAGCGGCAATTCACCCCTCCACTTT
TRBV29-1	NA	TRBJ2-1	many	CSVDRPSEEQFF	TGCAGCGTTGACAGGCCCTCGGAGGAGCAGTTCTTC
TRBV20-1	NA	TRBJ2-2	NA	CSARHPVTGELFF	TGCAGTGCTAGACACCCAGTCACCGGGGAGCTGTTTTTT
TRBV6-2/TRBV6-3	NA	TRBJ1-2	NA	CASSYPAGYGYTF	TGTGCCAGCAGTTACCCCGCAGGGTATGGCTACACCTTC
TRBV6-2/TRBV6-3	NA	TRBJ2-1	NA	CASASWNNEQFF	TGTGCCAGCGCCAGCTGGAACAATGAGCAGTTCTTC
TRBV4-2	TRBD2	TRBJ2-1	NA	CASSSRPGTRGNEQFF	TGTGCCAGCAGCTCCCGGCCAGGGACTAGGGGGAATGAGCAGTTCTTC
TRBV4-1	NA	TRBJ2-7	many	CASSHPGQQGRLYEQYF	TGCGCCAGCAGCCACCCCGGGCAGCAGGGCCGCCTCTACGAGCAGTACTTC
TRBV11-2	NA	TRBJ2-5	many	CASSLARGETQYF	TGTGCCAGCAGCTTAGCCAGGGGAGAGACCCAGTACTTC
TRBV5-6	TRBD1	TRBJ1-2	NA	CASSLGRGLYGYTF	TGTGCCAGCAGCTTAGGCAGGGGGCTCTATGGCTACACCTTC
TRBV24-1	TRBD2	TRBJ2-1	many	CATSDTQRGEQFF	TGTGCCACCAGTGACACCCAGCGGGGTGAGCAGTTCTTC
TRBV5-8	TRBD1	TRBJ1-6	NA	CASSIRQGPSPLHF	TGTGCCAGCAGCATTAGACAGGGCCCTTCACCCCTCCACTTT
TRBV2	TRBD1	TRBJ1-4	few	CASSRDRDDEKLFF	TGTGCCAGCAGCAGAGACAGGGATGATGAAAAACTGTTTTTT
TRBV4-1	NA	TRBJ1-4	few	CASSQVDLGFFREKLFF	TGCGCCAGCAGCCAAGTAGATTTAGGGTTCTTTAGAGAAAAACTGTTTTTT
TRBV6-6	NA	TRBJ1-1	NA	CACSSLGTLGAFF	TGTGCCTGTTCGTCACTTGGGACCTTGGGCGCTTTCTTT